This TCR beta chain came from a study of blood T cell repertoires in COVID-19. Study summary: Acute and convalescent COVID-19 samples came from the United States, Italy and Spain. The cDNA or gDNA used as material had been derived from T cells, B-cell-depleted T cells, or PBMCs.

The CDR3 extends over 15 amino acids. Trimming took off 5 bases at V and 0 bases at J, with 11 bases between the two ends. The germline V gene encodes CDR1 SGHTA and CDR2 FQGNSA. Original processing methods: Cell counts per sample came from amplifying reference gene primers. This table comes from immunoSEQ multiplex PCR, and its TCRdb copy is limited to in-frame clones, with some not included. The DNA gave D and trimming, while V, J and clone size come from that table. The table shows approximately 150,000 clones, with approximately 90% occurring only once. Sequenced sample: peripheral blood. V gene TRBV7-2 combines with J gene TRBJ1-5; no reliable D call. The sequence was obtained from a woman aged 50 to 60 with active or convalescent COVID-19. CDR3 loop: CASSPRGDSNQPQHF. The CDR3 coding sequence is TGTGCCAGCAGCCCAAGAGGTGATAGCAATCAGCCCCAGCATTTT.